The 21 T cell receptor beta chains below all came from one sample that was sequenced in a study of beta chain features in type 1 diabetes. The authors reverse transcribed all of the isolated RNA, so sequencing captured expressed TCRB transcripts. Clones were read by immunoSEQ multiplex PCR, and TCRdb kept only the in-frame ones, dropping some. In the table there are a few hundred thousand clones, more than 12% of which are singletons. The specimen sequenced was naive CD4+ T cells from blood. These receptors originate from a woman aged 18 to 35 in good health.

This clone was counted only a few times. The J gene is TRBJ2-4, the V gene TRBV7-8, with D perhaps matching TRBD2 (5 bases). The CDR3 consists of 14 residues. V gave up 1 base and J gave up 9 bases, with 13 bases separating them. Germline CDR1 SGHVS, CDR2 FQNEAQ. CDR3 DNA: TGTGCCAGCAGCTTAGGGGAACGGGGAACCATTCAGTACTTC. Its protein is CASSLGERGTIQYF.

This clone was found a few times. This chain uses TRBV7-9 with TRBJ1-1, with D unresolved. The CDR3 consists of 12 residues. CDR1 SEHNR and CDR2 FQNEAQ come from the germline V gene (reference sequence). V was pared by 5 bases and J by 7 bases, with 11 bases between. CDR3 nucleotides: TGTGCCAGCAGCCTTTCTGGGCTTGAAGCTTTCTTT. Its translation is CASSLSGLEAFF.

This clone turned up a few times. CDR3 bases: TGTGCCATCAGTGATCTAGGCGGGCAAGAGACCCAGTACTTC. It yields the protein CAISDLGGQETQYF. This chain joins TRBV10-3 and TRBJ2-5; D possibly corresponds to TRBD2 (5 bases). The CDR3 runs 14 residues. The V end lost 3 bases, the J end lost 2 bases, and 10 bases lay between the germline ends. CDR1 is ENHRY and CDR2 is SYGVKD in the germline V gene.

J is TRBJ1-2 and V is TRBV6-5; TRBD1 matches 10 bases. V dropped 8 bases and J dropped 3; count of bases not matched to a gene: 3. The CDR3 covers 13 residues. Germline V gives CDR1 MNHEY, CDR2 SVGAGI. DNA of the CDR3: TGTGCCAGCGGCGGGACAGGGGACTATGGCTACACCTTC. Amino acid sequence: CASGGTGDYGYTF.

This sequence joins TRBV5-1 and TRBJ2-5; 11 bases fit TRBD1. The J segment lost 0 bases and the V segment lost 5 bases, leaving 9 bases of the junction unmatched. CDR3 length equals 17 residues. Germline V CDR1 and CDR2: SGHRS, YFSETQ. The CDR3 DNA reads TGCGCCAGCAGACCTGGACAGGGGGCCACCTACCAAGAGACCCAGTACTTC. This translates into CASRPGQGATYQETQYF.

This chain links TRBV7-2 with TRBJ1-1, with 9 bases that match TRBD1. With 5 bases clipped from V and 1 base from J, the junction kept 11 bases outside the gene matches. This CDR3 is 17 amino acids long. From germline, CDR1 is SGHTA and CDR2 FQGNSA. For the CDR3, the DNA is TGTGCCAGCAGCGCTTTCGGGACAGGGAGAAGGAACACTGAAGCTTTCTTT. It specifies CASSAFGTGRRNTEAFF.

The chain employs TRBV7-2 and TRBJ2-1; 7 bases agree with TRBD2. Per the germline V gene, CDR1 is SGHTA and CDR2 is FQGNSA. This CDR3 is built from 17 residues. Trimming took 5 bases from V and 3 from J; bases not matched to a gene: 13. In nucleotides, the CDR3 is TGTGCCAGCAGCGGTCTTCAAGCGGGATGGGGCTACAATGAGCAGTTCTTC. Encoded protein: CASSGLQAGWGYNEQFF.

This clone was seen a handful of times. This chain uses TRBV30 with TRBJ1-2, with D unresolved. This CDR3 is 14 amino acids long. Trimming left V 0 bases short and J 8 bases short, with 16 bases between. From germline, CDR1 is GTSNPN and CDR2 SVGIG (reference sequence). The CDR3 region has the DNA TGTGCCTGGAGTGTAGTTCTTCAAGCGTCCGGCTACACCTTC. Its translation is CAWSVVLQASGYTF. Full variable domain (rest looked up from reference TRBV30 and TRBJ1-2): SQTIHQWPATLVQPVGSPLSLECTVEGTSNPNLYWYRQAAGRGLQLLFYSVGIGQISSEVPQNLSASRPQDRQFILSSKKLLLSDSGFYLCAWSVVLQASGYTFGSGTRLTVV.

The V call is TRBV19, the J call TRBJ2-1; 8 positions match TRBD2. Germline V gene sequence: CDR1 LNHDA, CDR2 SQIVND (reference sequence). The CDR3 loop spans 15 amino acids. J was trimmed by 14 bases and V by 6 bases; bases with no gene match: 18. CDR3 in DNA: TGTGCCAGTAGCCCGCCTCGCGGGAGGCCACGAGGGGAGTTCTTC. Amino acid sequence: CASSPPRGRPRGEFF.

This clone was observed a handful of times. The rearrangement links TRBV28 to TRBJ2-1; TRBD1 might be the D (6 bases). Trimming stripped 7 bases from V and 5 bases from J, with 15 bases between. This CDR3 is built from 14 residues. Germline V gene data show CDR1 as MDHEN and CDR2 as SYDVKM. CDR3 DNA: TGTGCCAGCAACTTCCAGGGACACGACAATGAGCAGTTCTTC. Its translation: CASNFQGHDNEQFF.

This chain's CDR3 is CASSTSLAGGRTDTQYF. The CDR3 region has the DNA TGTGCCAGCAGCACCAGCCTAGCGGGAGGCCGCACAGATACGCAGTATTTT. This chain joins TRBV7-2 and TRBJ2-3, with TRBD2 matching 11 bases. This CDR3 region has 17 residues. Germline values: CDR1 SGHTA, CDR2 FQGNSA. The V segment lost 5 bases and the J segment 1 base; nucleotides outside the gene matches: 8. Using reference TRBV7-2 and TRBJ2-3 for the parts outside the CDR3, the full variable domain is GAGVSQSPSNKVTEKGKDVELRCDPISGHTALYWYRQSLGQGLEFLIYFQGNSAPDKSGLPSDRFSAERTGGSVSTLTIQRTQQEDSAVYLCASSTSLAGGRTDTQYFGPGTRLTVL.

This clone has just a few counts. CDR3 nucleotides: TGTGCCAGCACCCCCGGGACAGGGGGCGGTCAGCCCCAGCATTTT. It specifies CASTPGTGGGQPQHF. V and J are TRBV2 and TRBJ1-5, with TRBD1 matching 12 bases. CDR3 length equals 15 residues. Germline V gene sequence: CDR1 SNHLY, CDR2 FYNNEI. Germline trimming cut 7 bases from V and 6 bases from J; bases unmatched to any gene: 7.

The V gene is TRBV7-2, the J gene TRBJ2-3, with D perhaps matching TRBD1 (6 bases). V lost 3 bases and J lost 0, with 16 bases in between. The CDR3 covers 17 residues. The germline CDR1 and CDR2 sequences are SGHTA and FQGNSA. CDR3 protein: CASSLEYGGISTDTQYF. Here the CDR3 DNA reads TGTGCCAGCAGCTTGGAGTATGGGGGCATAAGCACAGATACGCAGTATTTT.

The sample holds a few counts of this clone. The same CDR3 is also encoded by other DNA sequences in this sample. This chain's CDR3 is CASSLVTGKNTEAFF. The CDR3 nucleotides are TGCGCCAGCAGCTTGGTTACGGGGAAGAACACTGAAGCTTTCTTT. This chain uses TRBV5-1 with TRBJ1-1, with D uncertain. The germline V and J ends were trimmed by 0 bases and 1 base, with 10 bases remaining between them. CDR1 and CDR2 from the germline V gene are SGHRS and YFSETQ. This CDR3 has 15 amino acids. The full variable domain, in which reference TRBV5-1 and TRBJ1-1 provide the parts outside the CDR3, is KAGVTQTPRYLIKTRGQQVTLSCSPISGHRSVSWYQQTPGQGLQFLFEYFSETQRNKGNFPGRFSGRQFSNSRSEMNVSTLELGDSALYLCASSLVTGKNTEAFFGQGTRLTVV.

This clone was recorded a few times. The chain couples TRBV7-9 to TRBJ2-7, with TRBD1 matching 8 bases. This CDR3 region has 14 residues. V was pared by 1 base and J by 5 bases, with 4 bases of the junction left unmatched. The germline V gene has CDR1 SEHNR and CDR2 FQNEAQ (reference sequence). Here the CDR3 reads CASSLGRGLNEQYF. For the CDR3, the DNA is TGTGCCAGCAGCTTAGGCAGGGGGCTGAACGAGCAGTACTTC.

V usage is TRBV29-1 and J usage is TRBJ2-5; D perhaps matches TRBD2 (6 bases). The CDR3 runs 15 residues. Trimming left V 3 bases short and J 14 bases short, with 28 bases between. Germline CDR1 and CDR2: SQVTM and ANQGSEA. The CDR3 DNA is TGCAGCGTTGATTATTTATCCGGAGAAGGGGCGGGGAATTACTTC. Encoded protein: CSVDYLSGEGAGNYF.

This clone turned up a few times. The chain links TRBV28 to TRBJ2-3; 9 bases fit TRBD1. The CDR3 extends over 16 amino acids. The trim removed 2 bases at V and 4 bases at J, leaving 7 bases unmatched. Germline V CDR1 and CDR2: MDHEN, SYDVKM. As DNA, the CDR3 is TGTGCCAGCAGTTTAAGCCTTGGACAGGGGTCAGATACGCAGTATTTT. Translated, it gives CASSLSLGQGSDTQYF.

This clone was counted between two and nine times. The chain has TRBV23-1 and TRBJ1-5; 9 nucleotides align to TRBD1. TRBV23-1 is recorded as an ORF, its role being uncertain. The CDR3 loop spans 19 amino acids. With 6 bases clipped from V and 3 bases from J, the junction kept 18 bases outside the gene matches. The DNA of the CDR3 is TGCGCCAGCAGACCGGGACAGGGATTTGGTTGGTCGCCCAATCAGCCCCAGCATTTT. This translates into CASRPGQGFGWSPNQPQHF.

This clone was seen more than once but under ten times. CDR3: CASSWDSMVEKLFF. DNA of the CDR3: TGCGCCAGCAGCTGGGACAGCATGGTTGAAAAACTGTTTTTT. The chain has TRBV5-1 and TRBJ1-4; 7 bases map to TRBD1. The CDR3 totals 14 residues. V dropped 3 bases and J dropped 7; count of bases not matched to a gene: 6. In germline, CDR1 is SGHRS, CDR2 YFSETQ.

The CDR3 bases are TGTGCCAGCCAAAAACAGGGGGGATCCTACGAGCAGTACTTC. Residues: CASQKQGGSYEQYF. The chain employs TRBV25-1 and TRBJ2-7; TRBD1 aligns across 8 bases. This CDR3 has 14 residues. The germline CDR1 and CDR2 sequences are MGHDK and SYGVNS. V shed 8 bases and J 1 base; nucleotides not matched to a gene: 7.

The V gene is TRBV27, the J gene TRBJ2-5, with 7 bases lining up with TRBD2. Germline CDR1 and CDR2: MNHEY and SMNVEV (reference sequence). Trimming removed 4 bases from V and 6 bases from J; junction bases left unmatched: 8. The CDR3 runs 14 residues. CDR3 nucleotides: TGTGCCAGCAGTTATGGGGACTACCGAAAGACCCAGTACTTC. Residues: CASSYGDYRKTQYF.